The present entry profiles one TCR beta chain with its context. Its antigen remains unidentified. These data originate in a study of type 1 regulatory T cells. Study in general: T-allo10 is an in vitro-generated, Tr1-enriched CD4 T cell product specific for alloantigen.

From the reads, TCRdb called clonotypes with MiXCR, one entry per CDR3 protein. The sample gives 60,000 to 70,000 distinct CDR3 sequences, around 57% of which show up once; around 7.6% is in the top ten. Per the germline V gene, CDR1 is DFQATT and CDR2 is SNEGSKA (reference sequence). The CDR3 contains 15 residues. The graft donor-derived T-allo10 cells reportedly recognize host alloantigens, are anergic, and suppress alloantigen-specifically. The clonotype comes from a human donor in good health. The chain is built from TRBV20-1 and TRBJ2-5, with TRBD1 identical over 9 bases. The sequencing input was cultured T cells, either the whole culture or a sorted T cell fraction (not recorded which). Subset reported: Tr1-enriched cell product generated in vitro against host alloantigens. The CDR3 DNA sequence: TGCAGCGCGACAGGGGGACGGGGGGCCCAAGAGACCCAGTACTTC. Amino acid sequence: CSATGGRGAQETQYF.